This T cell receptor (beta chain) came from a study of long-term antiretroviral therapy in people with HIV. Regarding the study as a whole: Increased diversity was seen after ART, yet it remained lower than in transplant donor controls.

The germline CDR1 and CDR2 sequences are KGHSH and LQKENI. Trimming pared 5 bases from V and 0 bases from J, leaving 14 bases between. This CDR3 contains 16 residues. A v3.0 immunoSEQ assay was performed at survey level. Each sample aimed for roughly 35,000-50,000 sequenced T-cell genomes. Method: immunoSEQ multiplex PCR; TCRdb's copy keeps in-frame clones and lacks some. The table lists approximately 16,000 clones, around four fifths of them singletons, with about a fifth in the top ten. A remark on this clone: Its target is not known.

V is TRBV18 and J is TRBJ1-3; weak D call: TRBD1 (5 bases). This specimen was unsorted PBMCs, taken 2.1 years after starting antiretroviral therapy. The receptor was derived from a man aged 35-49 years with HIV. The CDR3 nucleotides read TGTGCCAGCTCAGCCCGTGGGGGATTCTCTGGAAACACCATATATTTT. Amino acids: CASSARGGFSGNTIYF.